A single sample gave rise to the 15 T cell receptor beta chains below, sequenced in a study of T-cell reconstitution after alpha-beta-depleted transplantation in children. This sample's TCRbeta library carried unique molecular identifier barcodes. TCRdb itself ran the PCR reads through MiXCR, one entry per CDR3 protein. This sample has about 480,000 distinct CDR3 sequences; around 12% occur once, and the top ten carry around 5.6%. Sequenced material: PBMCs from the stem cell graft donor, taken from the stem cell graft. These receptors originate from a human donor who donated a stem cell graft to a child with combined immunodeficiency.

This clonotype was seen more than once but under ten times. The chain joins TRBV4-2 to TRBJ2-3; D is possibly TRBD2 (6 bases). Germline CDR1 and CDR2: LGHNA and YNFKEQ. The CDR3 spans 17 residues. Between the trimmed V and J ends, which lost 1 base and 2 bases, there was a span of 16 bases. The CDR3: CASSQALVGGPTDTQYF. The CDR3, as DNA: TGTGCCAGCAGCCAAGCTCTAGTGGGGGGACCCACAGATACGCAGTATTTT.

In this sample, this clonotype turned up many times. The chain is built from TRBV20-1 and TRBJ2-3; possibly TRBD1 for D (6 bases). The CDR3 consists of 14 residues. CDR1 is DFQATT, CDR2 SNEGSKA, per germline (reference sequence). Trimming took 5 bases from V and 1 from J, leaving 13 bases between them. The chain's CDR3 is CSAGPGVGTDTQYF. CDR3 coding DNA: TGCAGTGCTGGGCCAGGGGTAGGCACAGATACGCAGTATTTT.

The CDR3 protein is CASSRRTGGLFF. The CDR3 bases are TGTGCCAGCAGCCGTCGGACCGGCGGACTGTTTTTT. The genes are TRBV12-3 or TRBV12-4 and TRBJ1-4; D gene unclear. The CDR3 consists of 12 residues. Trimming cost V 6 bases and J 13 bases, with 15 bases left between them.

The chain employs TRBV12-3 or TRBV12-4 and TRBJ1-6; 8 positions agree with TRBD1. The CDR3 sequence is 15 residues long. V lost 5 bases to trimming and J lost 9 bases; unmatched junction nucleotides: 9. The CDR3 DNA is TGTGCCAGCAGTCCTCGAGACAGGGGAAGTTCACCCCTCCACTTT. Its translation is CASSPRDRGSSPLHF.

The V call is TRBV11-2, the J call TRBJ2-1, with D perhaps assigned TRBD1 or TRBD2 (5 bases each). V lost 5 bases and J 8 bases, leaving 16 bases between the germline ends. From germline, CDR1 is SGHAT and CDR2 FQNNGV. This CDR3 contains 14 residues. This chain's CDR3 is CASSPLSLGDEQFF. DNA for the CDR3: TGTGCCAGCAGCCCCCTTTCGCTGGGGGATGAGCAGTTCTTC.

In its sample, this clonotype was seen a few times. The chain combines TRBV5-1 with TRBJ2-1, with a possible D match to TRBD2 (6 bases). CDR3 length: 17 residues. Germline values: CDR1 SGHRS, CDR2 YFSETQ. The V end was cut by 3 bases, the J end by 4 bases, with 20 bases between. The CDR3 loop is CASSSGEGAPNYNEQFF. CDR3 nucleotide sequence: TGCGCCAGCAGCTCGGGGGAAGGGGCCCCAAATTACAATGAGCAGTTCTTC.

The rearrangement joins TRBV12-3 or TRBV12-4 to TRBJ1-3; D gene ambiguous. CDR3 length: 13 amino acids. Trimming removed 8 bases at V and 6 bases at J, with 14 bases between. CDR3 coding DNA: TGTGCCAGCCGTAGATCCAGTGAAAACACCATATATTTT. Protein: CASRRSSENTIYF.

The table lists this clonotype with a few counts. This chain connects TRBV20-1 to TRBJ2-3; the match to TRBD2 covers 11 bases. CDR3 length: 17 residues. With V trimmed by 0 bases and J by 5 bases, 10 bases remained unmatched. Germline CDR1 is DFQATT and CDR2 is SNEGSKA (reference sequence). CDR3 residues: CSARDVAGGPLVDTQYF. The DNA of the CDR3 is TGCAGTGCTAGAGATGTAGCGGGGGGGCCCTTGGTAGATACGCAGTATTTT.

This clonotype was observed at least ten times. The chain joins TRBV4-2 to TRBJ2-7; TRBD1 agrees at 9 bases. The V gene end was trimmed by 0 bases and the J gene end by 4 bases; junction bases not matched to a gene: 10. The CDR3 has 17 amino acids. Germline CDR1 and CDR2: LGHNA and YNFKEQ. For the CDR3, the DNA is TGTGCCAGCAGCCAAGATTTGGGAGGACAGGGGATTTACGAGCAGTACTTC. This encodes CASSQDLGGQGIYEQYF.

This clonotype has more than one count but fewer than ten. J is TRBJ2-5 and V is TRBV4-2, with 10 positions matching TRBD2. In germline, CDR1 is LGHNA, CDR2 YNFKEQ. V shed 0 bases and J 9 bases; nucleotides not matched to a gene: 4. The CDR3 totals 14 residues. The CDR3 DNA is TGTGCCAGCAGCCAAGATCCTAGCGGGGGCGCCCAGTACTTC. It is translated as CASSQDPSGGAQYF.

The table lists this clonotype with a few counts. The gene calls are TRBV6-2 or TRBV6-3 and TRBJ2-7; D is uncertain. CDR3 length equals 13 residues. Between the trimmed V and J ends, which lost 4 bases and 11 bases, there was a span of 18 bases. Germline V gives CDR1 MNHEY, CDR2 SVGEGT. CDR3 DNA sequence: TGTGCCAGCAGTTTACTCCCGTTTAAGTGGGAGTACTTC. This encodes CASSLLPFKWEYF.

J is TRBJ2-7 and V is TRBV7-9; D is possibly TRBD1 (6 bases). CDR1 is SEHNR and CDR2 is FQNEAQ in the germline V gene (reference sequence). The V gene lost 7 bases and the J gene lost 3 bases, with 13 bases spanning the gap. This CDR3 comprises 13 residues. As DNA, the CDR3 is TGTGCCAGCACCCCGGACAGAGACTACGAGCAGTACTTC. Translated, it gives CASTPDRDYEQYF.

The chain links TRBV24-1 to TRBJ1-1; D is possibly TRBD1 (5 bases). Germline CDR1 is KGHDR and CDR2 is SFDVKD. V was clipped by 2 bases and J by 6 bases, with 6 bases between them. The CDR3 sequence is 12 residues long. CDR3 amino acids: CATSDSGAEAFF. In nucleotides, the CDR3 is TGTGCCACCAGTGATTCGGGGGCTGAAGCTTTCTTT.

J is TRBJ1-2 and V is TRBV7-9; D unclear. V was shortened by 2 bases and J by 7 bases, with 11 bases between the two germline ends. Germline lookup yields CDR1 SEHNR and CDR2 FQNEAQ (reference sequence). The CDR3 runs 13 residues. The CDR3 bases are TGTGCCAGCAGCTTAAATTGGGTCGGTGGCTACACCTTC. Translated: CASSLNWVGGYTF.

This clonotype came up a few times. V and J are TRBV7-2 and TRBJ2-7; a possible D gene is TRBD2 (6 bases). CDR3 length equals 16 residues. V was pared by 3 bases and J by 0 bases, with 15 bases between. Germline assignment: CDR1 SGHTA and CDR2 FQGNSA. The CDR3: CASSLWVAENSYEQYF. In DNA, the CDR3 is TGTGCCAGCAGCTTGTGGGTAGCGGAGAACTCCTACGAGCAGTACTTC. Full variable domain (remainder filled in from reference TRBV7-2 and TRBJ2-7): GAGVSQSPSNKVTEKGKDVELRCDPISGHTALYWYRQSLGQGLEFLIYFQGNSAPDKSGLPSDRFSAERTGGSVSTLTIQRTQQEDSAVYLCASSLWVAENSYEQYFGPGTRLTVT.